This T cell receptor beta chain was obtained from a study of CD8+ T cells in alopecia areata. Reverse transcription of extracted RNA yielded cDNA, which provided the sequencing template. Only in-frame clones appear in the TCRdb table, and some are missing; sequencing was by immunoSEQ multiplex PCR. The sample contains 150,000 to 200,000 clones, about 66% of which appear only once. CDR1 PRHDT and CDR2 FYEKMQ come from the germline V gene (reference sequence). CDR3 length: 17 amino acids. V was pared by 1 base and J by 0 bases, with 15 bases between. Study-level findings and limits: Relative to mice, TCR sharing across patients was less clear, a difference possibly HLA-related. Normal skin's resident alphabeta T cells are sequenced alongside lesional scalp T cells. Normal scalp had lower clonality than lesional scalp, with alopecia totalis/universalis lesions showing this most strongly.

Note on this clone: Antigen specificity is unknown.

The sample here was CD8+ T cells sorted from blood, taken at week 0. This sequence was found in a human donor with alopecia areata. The V gene is TRBV13, the J gene TRBJ1-2; no clear D. CDR3 coding DNA: TGTGCCAGCAGCTTAGCCGCCAAAGACGACACTAACTATGGCTACACCTTC. It translates to CASSLAAKDDTNYGYTF.